Listed below are T cell receptor beta chains from one sample, sequenced in a study of T cells in Graves' hyperthyroidism and ophthalmopathy. MiXCR, applied by TCRdb to the multiplex PCR reads, yields one record per CDR3 protein. The data contain around 600,000 distinct CDR3 sequences, roughly 14% of them singletons. The sample consisted of blood. These TCRs come from a woman aged 45 to 65 with Graves' ophthalmopathy. CDR3s include the opening cysteine and the closing phenylalanine or tryptophan. A D gene is named only where the DNA matches it firmly. Not every row has a clone size; where given, it reads once, few, many or a size class.

>TRBV12-3/TRBV12-4|once|TRBJ1-3|TRBD1
CASRKGQGGYSGNTIYF
TGTGCCAGCCGAAAAGGACAGGGGGGGTACTCTGGAAACACCATATATTTT
>TRBV15|.|TRBJ2-3|TRBD2
CATSRDGSSGNTQYF
TGTGCCACCAGCAGAGATGGGTCTAGCGGGAATACGCAGTATTTT
>TRBV20-1|.|TRBJ1-2|TRBD1
CSARVSTGGDGYTF
TGCAGTGCTAGAGTCTCCACAGGGGGCGATGGCTACACCTTC
>TRBV4-3|many|TRBJ1-1|.
CASSQDWRQNTEAFF
TGCGCCAGCAGCCAAGATTGGCGGCAGAACACTGAAGCTTTCTTT
>TRBV19|.|TRBJ1-1|TRBD1
CASSKRTGGSTGAFF
TGTGCCAGTAGTAAGAGGACAGGGGGCTCGACTGGAGCTTTCTTT
>TRBV5-5|many|TRBJ2-7|TRBD1
CASSLAGGRYEQYF
TGTGCCAGCAGCTTGGCAGGGGGCAGGTACGAGCAGTACTTC
>TRBV2|many|TRBJ2-7|TRBD1
CASTRGQGSYEQYF
TGTGCCAGCACGCGGGGACAGGGTTCTTACGAGCAGTACTTC
>TRBV6-2/TRBV6-3|many|TRBJ2-7|.
CASSIGLLGVDEQYF
TGTGCCAGCAGTATAGGACTATTGGGGGTGGACGAGCAGTACTTC
>TRBV12-5|few|TRBJ1-2|.
CASGLPGYDYGYTF
TGTGCTAGTGGCCTCCCGGGATACGACTATGGCTACACCTTC
>TRBV5-6|few|TRBJ2-2|.
CASSPLLVNTGELFF
TGTGCCAGCAGTCCGCTTCTGGTGAACACCGGGGAGCTGTTTTTT
>TRBV6-6|few|TRBJ2-5|.
CASSYFDRETQYF
TGTGCCAGCAGTTATTTCGATCGGGAGACCCAGTACTTC
>TRBV2|once|TRBJ1-4|.
CASRPTYGNREKLFF
TGTGCCAGCAGACCCACGTACGGCAATCGAGAAAAACTGTTTTTT
>TRBV18|.|TRBJ2-7|TRBD1
CASSPLGTATEQYF
TGTGCCAGCTCACCGTTAGGGACAGCCACCGAGCAGTACTTC
>TRBV27|many|TRBJ1-5|.
CASSFYFGSNQPQHF
TGTGCCAGCAGTTTTTACTTTGGTAGCAATCAGCCCCAGCATTTT
>TRBV2|many|TRBJ2-2|.
CASREEGAGELFF
TGTGCCAGCAGGGAGGAGGGAGCCGGGGAGCTGTTTTTT
>TRBV7-9|many|TRBJ2-1|.
CASSLGVNEQFF
TGTGCCAGCAGCTTAGGGGTCAATGAGCAGTTCTTC
>TRBV5-1|.|TRBJ2-6|.
CASSFASAGANVLTF
TGCGCCAGCAGCTTTGCATCTGCTGGGGCCAACGTCCTGACTTTC
>TRBV13|.|TRBJ1-1|TRBD1
CASSFRTGGGNTEAFF
TGTGCCAGCAGCTTTCGGACAGGGGGGGGGAACACTGAAGCTTTCTTT
>TRBV15|many|TRBJ2-1|TRBD1
CATSRVRGRQFF
TGTGCCACCAGCAGAGTGAGGGGGCGGCAGTTCTTC
>TRBV29-1|few|TRBJ2-5|.
CSAERTDPTLTQYF
TGCAGCGCTGAACGGACAGATCCAACACTGACCCAGTACTTC
>TRBV7-9|many|TRBJ2-7|TRBD1
CASSPKLTGVYEQYF
TGTGCCAGCAGCCCTAAGTTGACAGGGGTCTACGAGCAGTACTTC
>TRBV27|.|TRBJ2-2|.
CASTGINGRELFF
TGTGCCAGCACCGGGATCAATGGGCGGGAGCTGTTTTTT
>TRBV27|.|TRBJ1-6|.
CASSLGPINSPLHF
TGTGCCAGCAGTTTAGGGCCGATTAATTCACCCCTCCACTTT
>TRBV28|many|TRBJ2-7|TRBD1
CASRTGTGEYYEQYF
TGTGCCAGCAGGACCGGGACAGGGGAATACTACGAGCAGTACTTC
>TRBV11-3|.|TRBJ1-2|TRBD1
CASSPARTGKNYGYTF
TGTGCCAGCAGCCCCGCCCGGACAGGGAAGAACTATGGCTACACCTTC
>TRBV27|many|TRBJ1-1|.
CASSYGVGMNTEAFF
TGTGCCAGCAGTTATGGGGTCGGTATGAACACTGAAGCTTTCTTT
>TRBV19|few|TRBJ2-1|TRBD2
CASSVTSGSSEQFF
TGTGCCAGTAGTGTGACTAGCGGGAGTTCTGAGCAGTTCTTC
>TRBV2|.|TRBJ1-2|TRBD1
CARLQGARGYTF
TGTGCCAGGCTACAGGGGGCGCGTGGCTACACCTTC
>TRBV12-3/TRBV12-4|many|TRBJ2-7|.
CASSTFGRPGDEQYF
TGTGCCAGCAGCACGTTCGGACGGCCGGGGGACGAGCAGTACTTC
>TRBV7-3|.|TRBJ1-1|TRBD1
CASRSPRQGTEAFF
TGTGCCAGCAGATCACCTCGACAGGGGACTGAAGCTTTCTTT
>TRBV5-1|.|TRBJ2-1|.
CASSLDTNYRGEQFF
TGCGCCAGCAGCTTGGATACAAACTATCGGGGTGAGCAGTTCTTC
>TRBV20-1|.|TRBJ2-5|TRBD1
CSAKNRQGRETQYF
TGCAGTGCGAAGAACCGACAGGGGAGAGAGACCCAGTACTTC
>TRBV6-2/TRBV6-3|many|TRBJ2-1|TRBD2
CASSRRTSGRAGEQFF
TGTGCCAGCAGCCGCAGGACTAGCGGGAGGGCCGGGGAGCAGTTCTTC
>TRBV7-2|many|TRBJ2-7|.
CASSLAGQGQAYEQYF
TGTGCCAGCAGCTTAGCGGGGCAGGGGCAGGCCTACGAGCAGTACTTC
>TRBV28|many|TRBJ1-5|.
CASADTSNQPQHF
TGTGCCAGCGCGGACACGAGCAATCAGCCCCAGCATTTT
>TRBV20-1|many|TRBJ1-1|.
CSARGPRETEAFF
TGCAGTGCTAGAGGTCCGAGGGAAACTGAAGCTTTCTTT
>TRBV3-1|many|TRBJ1-3|TRBD1
CASCAGTGRSGNTIYF
TGTGCCAGCTGCGCCGGGACAGGTCGCTCTGGAAACACCATATATTTT
>TRBV7-6|many|TRBJ2-1|.
CASSLTEGPYNEQFF
TGTGCCAGCAGCCTCACGGAGGGCCCCTACAATGAGCAGTTCTTC
>TRBV20-1|many|TRBJ2-1|.
CSAPIIGEQFF
TGCAGTGCTCCGATTATCGGGGAGCAGTTCTTC
>TRBV30|many|TRBJ2-3|.
CAWTGTDLSTDTQYF
TGTGCCTGGACCGGGACCGACCTTTCCACAGATACGCAGTATTTT
>TRBV27|few|TRBJ2-3|.
CASSPGQWGTDTQYF
TGTGCCAGCAGTCCCGGACAGTGGGGCACAGATACGCAGTATTTT
>TRBV12-3/TRBV12-4|.|TRBJ2-5|.
CASASGVGGRETQYF
TGTGCCAGCGCTTCCGGGGTGGGGGGGCGGGAGACCCAGTACTTC
>TRBV11-2|many|TRBJ2-7|.
CASSPVVMNSYEQYF
TGTGCCAGCAGCCCAGTGGTTATGAACTCCTACGAGCAGTACTTC
>TRBV6-1|many|TRBJ2-3|.
CASRETGYDTDTQYF
TGTGCCAGCAGAGAGACAGGCTATGACACAGATACGCAGTATTTT
>TRBV29-1|many|TRBJ2-7|.
CSVAGAEQYF
TGCAGCGTTGCTGGGGCCGAGCAGTACTTC
>TRBV19|few|TRBJ1-2|.
CASTGLPAYGYTF
TGTGCCAGCACAGGACTGCCTGCTTATGGCTACACCTTC
>TRBV3-1|.|TRBJ2-7|TRBD1
CASSQDLRQGALDEQYF
TGTGCCAGCAGCCAAGATCTTCGACAGGGGGCTTTGGACGAGCAGTACTTC
>TRBV20-1|few|TRBJ2-1|TRBD2
CSAREGTSRYAYNEQFF
TGCAGTGCTAGAGAAGGGACTAGCCGATACGCCTACAATGAGCAGTTCTTC
>TRBV6-1|.|TRBJ2-2|TRBD1
CASSTGTGDRGLFF
TGTGCCAGCTCGACGGGGACAGGGGATCGGGGACTGTTTTTT
>TRBV7-9|many|TRBJ2-1|TRBD1
CASSPPMGQGSNEQFF
TGTGCCAGCAGCCCTCCGATGGGACAGGGTTCCAATGAGCAGTTCTTC
>TRBV30|.|TRBJ2-5|TRBD2
CAWRPKWEGQETQYF
TGTGCCTGGAGGCCAAAGTGGGAGGGCCAAGAGACCCAGTACTTC
>TRBV7-9|many|TRBJ1-1|.
CASSLEGGWSNEAFF
TGTGCCAGCAGCTTAGAGGGGGGATGGTCGAATGAAGCTTTCTTT
>TRBV2|many|TRBJ2-3|TRBD1
CASSDPGTDEYF
TGTGCCAGCAGTGACCCCGGGACAGATGAGTATTTT
>TRBV4-1|.|TRBJ1-2|.
CASSPISGNYGCTF
TGCGCCAGCAGCCCGATTTCAGGGAACTATGGCTGCACCTTC
>TRBV15|few|TRBJ2-7|TRBD2
CATSRATSATYEQYF
TGTGCCACCAGCAGAGCGACTAGCGCAACCTACGAGCAGTACTTC
>TRBV27|many|TRBJ2-5|.
CASSLRDDETQYF
TGTGCCAGCAGTTTGCGGGACGATGAGACCCAGTACTTC
>TRBV9|many|TRBJ2-1|TRBD1
CASSARTGAYNEQFF
TGTGCCAGCAGCGCCCGGACAGGGGCCTACAATGAGCAGTTCTTC
>TRBV4-2|.|TRBJ1-1|.
CASSQELWTNTEAFF
TGTGCCAGCAGCCAAGAACTATGGACGAACACTGAAGCTTTCTTT
>TRBV27|once|TRBJ2-3|TRBD2
CASTSVGGVDTQYF
TGTGCCAGCACTTCTGTGGGAGGGGTAGATACGCAGTATTTT
>TRBV15|.|TRBJ2-1|.
CATSRDAAGRNEQFF
TGTGCCACCAGCAGAGACGCGGCAGGGCGCAATGAGCAGTTCTTC